This is a list of T cell receptor beta chains from one sample in a study of blood T cell repertoires in COVID-19. Profiled with immunoSEQ multiplex PCR; TCRdb holds only in-frame clones, not every one. This table has tens of thousands of clones, roughly 83% appearing once. Source material: peripheral blood. The source of these receptors is a man in his fifties with active COVID-19. CDR3s leave out the opening cysteine and the closing phenylalanine or tryptophan. A D gene is named only where the DNA matches it firmly. The size of a clone is reported for some rows only, either as once, few or many, or as a class for expanded clones.

D: NA
V: TRBV5-4
length: 12
size: NA
J: TRBJ2-2
CDR3: ASSLSSRTGELF

D: TRBD2
V: TRBV18
length: 15
size: NA
J: TRBJ2-5
CDR3: ASSPRTSGRALETQY

D: NA
V: TRBV21-1
length: 14
size: NA
J: TRBJ2-1
CDR3: ASSPRLLAGGFEQF

D: NA
V: TRBV6-6
length: 16
size: once
J: TRBJ1-2
CDR3: ASSPFGIGGASNYGYT

D: TRBD1
V: TRBV5-1
length: 14
size: once
J: TRBJ1-2
CDR3: ASSSPGTGGFGGYT

D: TRBD1
V: TRBV18
length: 13
size: NA
J: TRBJ1-4
CDR3: ASSPGTGGREKLF

D: TRBD1
V: TRBV7-2
length: 13
size: NA
J: TRBJ1-1
CDR3: ASSIRGQGITEAF

D: TRBD2
V: TRBV13
length: 16
size: NA
J: TRBJ2-7
CDR3: ASSRPPTSGGASYEQY

D: NA
V: TRBV19
length: 12
size: few
J: TRBJ1-2
CDR3: ASSIEGRESGYT

D: NA
V: TRBV5-5
length: 11
size: NA
J: TRBJ1-1
CDR3: ASSFEGDTEAF

D: NA
V: TRBV7-9
length: 12
size: NA
J: TRBJ1-2
CDR3: ASSFAQGTYGYT

D: TRBD1
V: TRBV7-9
length: 11
size: NA
J: TRBJ2-2
CDR3: ASRQGLAGELF

D: NA
V: TRBV4-1
length: 12
size: NA
J: TRBJ2-7
CDR3: ASSQTGLAGEQY

D: NA
V: TRBV19
length: 13
size: NA
J: TRBJ2-3
CDR3: ASGAGKGLTDTQY

D: TRBD1
V: TRBV11-1
length: 12
size: NA
J: TRBJ1-3
CDR3: ASTTGTDGNTIY

D: NA
V: TRBV5-1
length: 10
size: NA
J: TRBJ2-7
CDR3: ASSLIGYEQY

D: NA
V: TRBV24-1
length: 11
size: NA
J: TRBJ1-1
CDR3: ATRGTQNTEAF

D: NA
V: TRBV19
length: 14
size: NA
J: TRBJ1-4
CDR3: ASSGGETTTNEKLF

D: TRBD1
V: TRBV7-8
length: 17
size: NA
J: TRBJ2-3
CDR3: ASSLIAGGTRGSTDTQY

D: TRBD2
V: TRBV7-2
length: 14
size: NA
J: TRBJ2-7
CDR3: ASSPGLAGGTHEQY

D: NA
V: TRBV12-3/TRBV12-4
length: 11
size: NA
J: TRBJ1-4
CDR3: AIQGQGSEKLF

D: NA
V: TRBV19
length: 11
size: NA
J: TRBJ1-2
CDR3: ASSIQGPYGYT

D: NA
V: TRBV4-2
length: 13
size: NA
J: TRBJ1-2
CDR3: ASSQDPSTNYGYT

D: NA
V: TRBV10-3
length: 13
size: NA
J: TRBJ1-4
CDR3: AISADSATNEKLF

D: TRBD2
V: TRBV5-1
length: 11
size: NA
J: TRBJ2-5
CDR3: ASCSGSEETQY

D: TRBD1
V: TRBV5-1
length: 13
size: once
J: TRBJ2-7
CDR3: ASRRTGTGGQEQY

D: NA
V: TRBV3-1/TRBV3-2
length: 15
size: NA
J: TRBJ2-2
CDR3: ASSQDIRGRYTGELF

D: NA
V: TRBV5-1
length: 13
size: few
J: TRBJ1-1
CDR3: ASSLSGRVETEAF

D: NA
V: TRBV20-1
length: 10
size: NA
J: TRBJ1-4
CDR3: SASSRGEKLF

D: NA
V: TRBV5-8
length: 11
size: NA
J: TRBJ1-5
CDR3: ASSLDGAQPQH

D: TRBD1
V: TRBV6-5
length: 12
size: NA
J: TRBJ1-1
CDR3: ASSKQGMNTEAF

D: TRBD2
V: TRBV11-2
length: 13
size: few
J: TRBJ2-1
CDR3: ASSLELAAYNEQF

D: TRBD2
V: TRBV20-1
length: 9
size: NA
J: TRBJ2-1
CDR3: SVHPSGEQF